This T cell receptor beta chain is drawn from a study of blood T cell repertoires in COVID-19. Germline CDR1 is LNHDA and CDR2 is SQIVND (reference sequence). The length of the CDR3 is 16 residues. V lost 4 bases and J lost 6, with 20 bases in between. The repertoire was sequenced with immunoSEQ multiplex PCR; TCRdb's copy has only in-frame clones and lacks some. The sample has about 63,000 clones; 65% to 85% are singletons. The receptor was derived from a human donor in a cohort sampled during active COVID-19. The sample taken for sequencing was peripheral blood. This chain links TRBV19 with TRBJ2-3; tentative D call: TRBD2 (5 bases). The CDR3 DNA reads as TGTGCCAGTAGTAGGGAGCCTTTTGCCCGGGCCGATACGCAGTATTTT. The encoded protein is CASSREPFARADTQYF.